The 17 T cell receptor beta chains in this list originate from one sample, sequenced in a study of cytotoxic CD8 clonotypes in ibrutinib-treated CLL. Profiled with immunoSEQ multiplex PCR; TCRdb holds only in-frame clones, not every one. This sample has approximately 100,000 clones, with over 60% found just once. The input for sequencing was PBMCs, taken after 24 months of ibrutinib treatment. These receptors all come from a human donor with chronic lymphocytic leukemia.

This clone came up a few times. The chain joins TRBV19 to TRBJ1-5; perhaps TRBD1 as D (5 bases). Germline-derived CDR1 and CDR2 are LNHDA and SQIVND (reference sequence). The CDR3 loop spans 14 amino acids. V lost 4 bases, J lost 7 bases, and 14 bases lay in between. CDR3 DNA sequence: TGTGCCAGTAGTAGGCGACAGAGAGGCCAGCCCCAGCATTTT. Translated, it gives CASSRRQRGQPQHF.

This chain links TRBV18 with TRBJ2-3; D is unclear. The germline gives CDR1 KGHSH, CDR2 LQKENI. CDR3 length equals 12 residues. V lost 6 bases, J lost 0 bases, and 4 bases lay in between. The CDR3 sequence: CASSGSTDTQYF. For the CDR3, the DNA is TGTGCCAGCTCGGGAAGCACAGATACGCAGTATTTT.

The CDR3 sequence: CAISRDGGELFF. In DNA, the CDR3 is TGTGCCATCAGTAGGGACGGCGGGGAGCTGTTTTTT. This chain links TRBV10-3 with TRBJ2-2; D is perhaps TRBD1 or TRBD2 (5 bases each). The CDR3 is 12 amino acids. The ends were cut back, 5 bases at V and 7 bases at J, with 8 bases in the middle. Germline V gene data show CDR1 as ENHRY and CDR2 as SYGVKD.

The count of this clone is one. This rearrangement joins TRBV2 to TRBJ1-6, with TRBD1 matching 10 bases. This CDR3 comprises 15 residues. With 1 base clipped from V and 10 bases from J, the junction kept 4 bases outside the gene matches. CDR1 is SNHLY and CDR2 is FYNNEI in the germline V gene. The CDR3 DNA sequence: TGTGCCAGCAGTGAAGGACAGGGGGCGCGGTCACCCCTCCACTTT. The encoded protein is CASSEGQGARSPLHF.

The chain joins TRBV7-9 to TRBJ1-1; D remains ambiguous. The CDR3 has 13 amino acids. The ends were cut back, 3 bases at V and 4 bases at J, with 9 bases in the middle. In germline, CDR1 is SEHNR, CDR2 FQNEAQ (reference sequence). CDR3 region: CASSFAGATEAFF. Here the CDR3 DNA reads TGTGCCAGCAGCTTCGCCGGAGCCACTGAAGCTTTCTTT.

The V call is TRBV2, the J call TRBJ2-7, with D perhaps matching TRBD1 (6 bases). This CDR3 has 14 amino acids. The germline V gene encodes CDR1 SNHLY and CDR2 FYNNEI. V was pared by 4 bases and J by 2 bases, with 12 bases between. CDR3 amino acids: CASSGGPSTYEQYF. DNA of the CDR3: TGTGCCAGCAGTGGGGGGCCTAGCACCTACGAGCAGTACTTC.

V gene TRBV15 combines with J gene TRBJ2-5; 8 bases match TRBD1. CDR1 and CDR2 from the germline V gene are LNHNV and YYDKDF (reference sequence). The CDR3 contains 14 residues. V lost 6 bases and J lost 7; bases outside the gene matches: 10. The CDR3 reads CATRGDRPAGTQYF. CDR3 sequence (DNA): TGTGCCACCAGAGGGGACAGGCCAGCGGGGACCCAGTACTTC. Full variable domain (outside the CDR3, taken from reference TRBV15 and TRBJ2-5): DAMVIQNPRYQVTQFGKPVTLSCSQTLNHNVMYWYQQKSSQAPKLLFHYYDKDFNNEADTPDNFQSRRPNTSFCFLDIRSPGLGDTAMYLCATRGDRPAGTQYFGPGTRLLVL.

This clone was seen once. V and J are TRBV5-4 and TRBJ2-2; 7 positions agree with TRBD1. Germline V gene lookup returns CDR1 SGHNT and CDR2 YYREEE (reference sequence). Trimming removed 4 bases from V and 4 bases from J; junction bases left unmatched: 13. The CDR3 is made up of 17 amino acids. CDR3 bases: TGTGCCAGCAGCGGAGAAGGGGGCGCAAAGTTCACCGGGGAGCTGTTTTTT. Its protein product is CASSGEGGAKFTGELFF.

This chain links TRBV19 with TRBJ1-2, with TRBD1 matching over 7 bases. Trimming at V came to 3 bases and at J to 4 bases, leaving 5 bases not matched to a gene. The CDR3 extends over 14 amino acids. Germline V gene lookup returns CDR1 LNHDA and CDR2 SQIVND (reference sequence). Here the CDR3 DNA reads TGTGCCAGTAGTATGGGCGACAGGGTCTATGGCTACACCTTC. Protein sequence: CASSMGDRVYGYTF.

The chain links TRBV30 to TRBJ2-7; maybe TRBD2 (6 bases). The CDR3 length is 17 residues. Germline V gives CDR1 GTSNPN, CDR2 SVGIG (reference sequence). Trimming left V 4 bases short and J 3 bases short, with 25 bases between. The CDR3 protein is CAWIRLKWPSERYEQYF. The CDR3 nucleotides are TGTGCCTGGATTAGGCTAAAGTGGCCTAGCGAACGCTACGAGCAGTACTTC.

This clone has ten or more counts. The chain uses TRBV2 and TRBJ2-7, with 7 nucleotides matching TRBD1. This CDR3 region has 14 residues. The V gene's germline CDR1 is SNHLY and CDR2 FYNNEI. Germline trimming cut 9 bases from V and 7 bases from J; bases unmatched to any gene: 15. The CDR3, as DNA: TGTGCCAGTAACAGGGGTCACGACTCTGAAGAGCAGTACTTC. Translation: CASNRGHDSEEQYF.

This clone was counted many times. The chain employs TRBV28 and TRBJ2-3, with 10 bases lining up with TRBD2. The V gene's germline CDR1 is MDHEN and CDR2 SYDVKM. The trim removed 6 bases at V and 4 bases at J, leaving 10 bases unmatched. This CDR3 comprises 16 residues. In nucleotides, the CDR3 is TGTGCCAGCAGAGCGATAGCGGGAGGAGGGGCAGATACGCAGTATTTT. Protein sequence: CASRAIAGGGADTQYF. Combining the CDR3 with reference TRBV28 and TRBJ2-3 gives the whole variable domain DVKVTQSSRYLVKRTGEKVFLECVQDMDHENMFWYRQDPGLGLRLIYFSYDVKMKEKGDIPEGYSVSREKKERFSLILESASTNQTSMYLCASRAIAGGGADTQYFGPGTRLTVL.

The sample holds a few counts of this clone. This chain uses TRBV5-1 with TRBJ2-7; the match to TRBD2 covers 13 bases. The CDR3 contains 15 residues. V shed 1 base, J shed 9 bases, and the junction held 7 bases outside the gene matches. CDR1 and CDR2 from the germline V gene are SGHRS and YFSETQ. For the CDR3, the DNA is TGCGCCAGCAGCTTGACAGGACTAGCGGGAGTGCGGCAGTACTTC. This encodes CASSLTGLAGVRQYF.

The chain has TRBV11-2 and TRBJ2-7; 10 bases fit TRBD2. The CDR3 runs to 14 residues. V lost 4 bases and J lost 6; bases outside the gene matches: 6. Germline V CDR1 and CDR2: SGHAT, FQNNGV. The CDR3 bases are TGTGCCAGCAGCTGGACTAGCGGTCCTCTCGAGCAGTACTTC. Encoded protein: CASSWTSGPLEQYF.

The chain carries TRBV7-3 and TRBJ1-5; the D gene is possibly TRBD1 (5 bases). The CDR3 is made up of 15 amino acids. Germline loops: CDR1 SGHTA, CDR2 FQGTGA. The ends were cut back, 1 base at V and 1 base at J, with 8 bases in the middle. The CDR3 nucleotides read TGTGCCAGCAGCTTAAGCGACAGAAGCAATCAGCCCCAGCATTTT. Protein sequence: CASSLSDRSNQPQHF.

This clone was observed a handful of times. CDR3 protein: CASSIAGTSNNEQFF. CDR3 DNA sequence: TGTGCCAGTAGTATAGCTGGGACTAGCAACAATGAGCAGTTCTTC. The chain couples TRBV19 to TRBJ2-1; 9 bases map to TRBD2. The V gene's germline CDR1 is LNHDA and CDR2 SQIVND (reference sequence). This CDR3 has 15 residues. V trimming: 1 base; J trimming: 5 bases; junction bases outside the gene matches: 3.

This clone was seen just once. The gene calls are TRBV7-6 and TRBJ1-4; no definite D call. Germline assignment: CDR1 SGHVS and CDR2 FNYEAQ. This CDR3 is built from 16 residues. Trimming stripped 3 bases from V and 3 bases from J, with 14 bases between. This CDR3 reads CASSLAPPSANEKLFF. The CDR3 bases are TGTGCCAGCAGCTTGGCCCCTCCCTCGGCTAATGAAAAACTGTTTTTT.